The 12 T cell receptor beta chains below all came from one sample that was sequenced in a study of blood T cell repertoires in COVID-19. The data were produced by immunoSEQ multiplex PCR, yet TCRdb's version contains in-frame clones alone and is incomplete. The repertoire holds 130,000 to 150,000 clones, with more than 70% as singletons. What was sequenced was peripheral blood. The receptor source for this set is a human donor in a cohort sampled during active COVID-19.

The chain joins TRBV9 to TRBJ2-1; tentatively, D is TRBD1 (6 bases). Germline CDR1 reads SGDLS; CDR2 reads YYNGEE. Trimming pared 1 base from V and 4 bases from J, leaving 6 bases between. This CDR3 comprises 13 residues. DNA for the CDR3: TGTGCCAGCAGCGTAACAGGGTACAATGAGCAGTTCTTC. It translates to CASSVTGYNEQFF.

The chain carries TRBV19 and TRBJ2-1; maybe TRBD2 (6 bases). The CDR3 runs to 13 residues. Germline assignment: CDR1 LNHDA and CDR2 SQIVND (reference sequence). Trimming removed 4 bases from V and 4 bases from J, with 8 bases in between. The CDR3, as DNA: TGTGCCAGTAGTAGGGACTCGTACAATGAGCAGTTCTTC. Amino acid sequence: CASSRDSYNEQFF.

Written as DNA, the CDR3 is TGTGCCAGCCGCCGAGCGGGGGACACAGATACGCAGTATTTT. Encoded protein: CASRRAGDTDTQYF. The chain uses TRBV9 and TRBJ2-3, with TRBD2 matching 8 bases. Germline trimming cut 7 bases from V and 2 bases from J; bases unmatched to any gene: 6. This CDR3 has 14 amino acids. Looked up from germline, CDR1 is SGDLS and CDR2 is YYNGEE.

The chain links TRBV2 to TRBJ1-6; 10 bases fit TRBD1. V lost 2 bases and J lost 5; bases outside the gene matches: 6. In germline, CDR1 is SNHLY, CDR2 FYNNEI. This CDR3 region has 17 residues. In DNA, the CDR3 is TGTGCCAGCAGTGAAACGACAGGGGGCGTCCATAATTCACCCCTCCACTTT. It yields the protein CASSETTGGVHNSPLHF. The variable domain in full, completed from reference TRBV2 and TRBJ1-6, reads EPEVTQTPSHQVTQMGQEVILRCVPISNHLYFYWYRQILGQKVEFLVSFYNNEISEKSEIFDDQFSVERPDGSNFTLKIRSTKLEDSAMYFCASSETTGGVHNSPLHFGNGTRLTVT.

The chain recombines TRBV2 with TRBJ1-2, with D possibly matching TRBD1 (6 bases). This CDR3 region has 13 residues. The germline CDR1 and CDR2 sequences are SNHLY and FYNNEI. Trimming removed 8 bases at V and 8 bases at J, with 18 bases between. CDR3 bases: TGTGCCAGCGGGGTAGCGGGGGCCTCGGGCTACACCTTC. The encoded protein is CASGVAGASGYTF.

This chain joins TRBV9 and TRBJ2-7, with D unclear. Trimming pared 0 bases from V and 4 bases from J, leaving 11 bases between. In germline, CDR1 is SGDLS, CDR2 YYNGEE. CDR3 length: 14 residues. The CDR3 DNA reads TGTGCCAGCAGCGTAGGATCGGAGTTATACGAGCAGTACTTC. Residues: CASSVGSELYEQYF.

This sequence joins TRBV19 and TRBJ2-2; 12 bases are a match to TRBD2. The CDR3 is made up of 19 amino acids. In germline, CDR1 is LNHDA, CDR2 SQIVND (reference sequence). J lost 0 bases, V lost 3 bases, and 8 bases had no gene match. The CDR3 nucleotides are TGTGCCAGTAGTATGGCTAGCGGGGGGGTCCGCGCGAACACCGGGGAGCTGTTTTTT. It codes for CASSMASGGVRANTGELFF.

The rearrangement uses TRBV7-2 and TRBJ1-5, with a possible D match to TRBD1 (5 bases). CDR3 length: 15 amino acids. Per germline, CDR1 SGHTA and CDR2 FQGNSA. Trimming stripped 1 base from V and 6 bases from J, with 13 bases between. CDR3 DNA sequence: TGTGCCAGCAGCTTAGATGGCGGGGGTGGTCAGCCCCAGCATTTT. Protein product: CASSLDGGGGQPQHF.

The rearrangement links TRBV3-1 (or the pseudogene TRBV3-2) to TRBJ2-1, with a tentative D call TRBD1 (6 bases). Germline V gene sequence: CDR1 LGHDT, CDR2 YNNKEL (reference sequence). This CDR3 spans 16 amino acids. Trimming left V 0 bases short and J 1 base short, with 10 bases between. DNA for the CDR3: TGTGCCAGCAGCCAAGATGAGGGGGTGTCCTACAATGAGCAGTTCTTC. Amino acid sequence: CASSQDEGVSYNEQFF.

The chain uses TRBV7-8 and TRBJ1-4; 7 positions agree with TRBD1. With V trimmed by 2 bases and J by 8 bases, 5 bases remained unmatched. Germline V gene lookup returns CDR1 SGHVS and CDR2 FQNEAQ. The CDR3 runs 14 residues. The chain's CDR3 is CASSLSQGSEKLFF. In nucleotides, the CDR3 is TGTGCCAGCAGCTTATCACAGGGGTCGGAAAAACTGTTTTTT.

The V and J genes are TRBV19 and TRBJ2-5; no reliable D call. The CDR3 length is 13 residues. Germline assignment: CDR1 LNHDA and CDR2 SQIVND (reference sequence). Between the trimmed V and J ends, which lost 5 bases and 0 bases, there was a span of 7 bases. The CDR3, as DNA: TGTGCCAGTAGTTTCGCAGACCAAGAGACCCAGTACTTC. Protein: CASSFADQETQYF. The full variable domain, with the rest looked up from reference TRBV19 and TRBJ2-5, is DGGITQSPKYLFRKEGQNVTLSCEQNLNHDAMYWYRQDPGQGLRLIYYSQIVNDFQKGDIAEGYSVSREKKESFPLTVTSAQKNPTAFYLCASSFADQETQYFGPGTRLLVL.

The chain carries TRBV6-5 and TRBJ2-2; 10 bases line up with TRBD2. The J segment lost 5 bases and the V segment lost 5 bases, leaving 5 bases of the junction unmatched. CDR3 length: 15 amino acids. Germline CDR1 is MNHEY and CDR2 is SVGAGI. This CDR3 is CASSQGLAQTGELFF. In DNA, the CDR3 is TGTGCCAGCAGTCAGGGACTAGCGCAGACCGGGGAGCTGTTTTTT.